This is a list of T cell receptor beta chains from one sample in a study of blood T cell repertoires in COVID-19. Profiled with immunoSEQ multiplex PCR; TCRdb holds only in-frame clones, not every one. The sample holds 240,000 or so clones; around 90% are singletons and the top ten take roughly 0.8%. The material sequenced was peripheral blood. The receptor set was obtained from a woman in her 30s with acute or convalescent COVID-19. Each CDR3 is given with its conserved first and last residue.

J: TRBJ2-5; V: TRBV5-1; CDR3: CASSPGTLGGTQYF
J: TRBJ2-2; V: TRBV18; CDR3: CASSARVPHTGELFF
J: TRBJ2-3; V: TRBV2; CDR3: CASRTSRGTDTQYF
J: TRBJ2-3; V: TRBV19; CDR3: CASSLTSGSPSTDTQYF
J: TRBJ1-2; V: TRBV28; CDR3: CASSLWDRVRGYGYTF
J: TRBJ2-5; V: TRBV5-1; CDR3: CASSRDKGETQYF
J: TRBJ1-6; V: TRBV6-1; CDR3: CASSEAPGPGRSLHF
J: TRBJ2-1; V: TRBV29-1; CDR3: CSGQGARNEQFF
J: TRBJ2-1; V: TRBV3-1/TRBV3-2; CDR3: CASSLRVDEQFF
J: TRBJ2-1; V: TRBV11-2; CDR3: CASSLGIDRGGGHEQFF
J: TRBJ2-1; V: TRBV9; CDR3: CASSVGLAGPYNEQFF
J: TRBJ2-3; V: TRBV7-9; CDR3: CASSPKGPDTQYF
J: TRBJ2-2; V: TRBV6-2/TRBV6-3; CDR3: CASSLNTFGELFF
J: TRBJ2-5; V: TRBV19; CDR3: CASSILAGFAETQYF
J: TRBJ2-1; V: TRBV3-1/TRBV3-2; CDR3: CASSLKGPEGYNEQFF
J: TRBJ2-2; V: TRBV6-2/TRBV6-3; CDR3: CASSYISSNTGELFF
J: TRBJ2-2; V: TRBV5-1; CDR3: CASSLGLSSGRISGELFF
J: TRBJ1-3; V: TRBV4-2; CDR3: CASSPPDRPGNTIYF
J: TRBJ1-1; V: TRBV6-2/TRBV6-3; CDR3: CASSRHRGLNTEAFF
J: TRBJ2-7; V: TRBV3-1/TRBV3-2; CDR3: CASSQGPGQGAGEQYF
J: TRBJ2-7; V: TRBV15; CDR3: CATSGKGLAVYEQYF
J: TRBJ2-1; V: TRBV24-1; CDR3: CATSFGGQGYNEQFF
J: TRBJ1-2; V: TRBV5-1; CDR3: CASSPEGTGNYGYTF
J: TRBJ2-3; V: TRBV4-1; CDR3: CASSQTGGPPDTQYF
J: TRBJ2-1; V: TRBV7-6; CDR3: CASSLAIAGYNNEQFF
J: TRBJ1-1; V: TRBV27; CDR3: CASSLQGVAFF
J: TRBJ2-7; V: TRBV24-1; CDR3: CATSDPTSGSSYEQYF
J: TRBJ2-7; V: TRBV5-1; CDR3: CASSPSDGGLAGYEQYF
J: TRBJ1-2; V: TRBV19; CDR3: CASSSNGLSGYTF
J: TRBJ2-1; V: TRBV5-1; CDR3: CASSYVAARSYNEQFF
J: TRBJ2-3; V: TRBV19; CDR3: CASSEGLAGVTQYF
J: TRBJ2-7; V: TRBV2; CDR3: CASSGPGESYEQYF
J: TRBJ2-1; V: TRBV27; CDR3: CASRLGQSNEQFF
J: TRBJ1-2; V: TRBV6-2/TRBV6-3; CDR3: CASSYGGAHGYTF
J: TRBJ2-1; V: TRBV27; CDR3: CASSTSRPMSFGEQFF
J: TRBJ1-4; V: TRBV5-4; CDR3: CASSPTQGLNEKLFF
J: TRBJ1-1; V: TRBV16; CDR3: CASGKDRGNTEAFF
J: TRBJ2-7; V: TRBV4-3; CDR3: CASSQDGTSGSFYEQYF
J: TRBJ1-1; V: TRBV6-5; CDR3: CASSQRQTGRTEAFF
J: TRBJ2-3; V: TRBV3-1/TRBV3-2; CDR3: CASSQLGGLAGDTQYF
J: TRBJ2-1; V: TRBV30; CDR3: CAWSVARRHNEQFF
J: TRBJ2-7; V: TRBV18; CDR3: CASSASGTGTYEQYF
J: TRBJ1-3; V: TRBV7-6; CDR3: CASSQQRSGNTIYF
J: TRBJ2-5; V: TRBV9; CDR3: CASSRRLVGETQYF
J: TRBJ2-1; V: TRBV24-1; CDR3: CATRKGGSDEQFF
J: TRBJ1-1; V: TRBV19; CDR3: CASSWGDRANTEAFF
J: TRBJ2-2; V: TRBV9; CDR3: CASSVGEGVNTGELFF
J: TRBJ2-5; V: TRBV30; CDR3: CAWSNGGEETQYF
J: TRBJ2-2; V: TRBV6-5; CDR3: CASFGGAGELFF
J: TRBJ2-1; V: TRBV11-3; CDR3: CASSQGWTGSYNEQFF
J: TRBJ1-5; V: TRBV7-9; CDR3: CASSFDRNQPQHF
J: TRBJ2-1; V: TRBV30; CDR3: CAWSGLAGGEQFF
J: TRBJ2-1; V: TRBV10-3; CDR3: CAISPTSGSREQFF
J: TRBJ2-3; V: TRBV6-4; CDR3: CASSSSGTTDTQYF
J: TRBJ2-7; V: TRBV19; CDR3: CGTGIGNEQYF
J: TRBJ1-4; V: TRBV9; CDR3: CASSASQGELFF
J: TRBJ2-7; V: TRBV20-1; CDR3: CSASPSGITYEQYF